The clone carrying this TCR beta chain has only a few counts. What it recognizes is unknown. Using its own MiXCR run on the 5' RACE reads, TCRdb lists one record per CDR3 protein. This sample has 700,000 to 1,000,000 distinct CDR3 sequences; 12% occur once, and the top ten carry roughly 0.51%. These data originate in a study of CD8 T cells in ankylosing spondylitis. Study outcomes and limitations: Apparently characteristic of ankylosing spondylitis blood was a TCR beta motif (about 8 highly homologous variants). Peripheral blood samples showed relatively rare disease-linked clones, and these clones were CD8+.

The V gene lost 8 bases and the J gene lost 2 bases, with 9 bases spanning the gap. CDR1 is MDHEN and CDR2 is SYDVKM in the germline V gene. The CDR3 is 13 residues long. This sequence joins TRBV28 and TRBJ1-4, with D unclear. The sequence was collected from a male donor with ankylosing spondylitis. Sequenced input: blood, either unsorted or a sorted T cell fraction (not recorded which). This chain's CDR3 is CASYTNTNEKLFF. Written as DNA, the CDR3 is TGTGCCAGCTATACGAATACTAATGAAAAACTGTTTTTT.